This T cell receptor (beta chain) was observed in a study of blood T cell repertoires in COVID-19. Study background: T cells, B-cell-depleted T cells, or PBMCs supplied cDNA or gDNA.

Original processing notes: Nucleated cell number was recorded as an estimate derived from reference gene primer amplification. Data came from immunoSEQ multiplex PCR; TCRdb stores just in-frame clones and leaves some out. V, J and clone size reflect that table, while D and trimming were determined from the DNA. The sample has approximately 280,000 clones, about four fifths seen once. Participants came from around 25 US areas, aged roughly 18 to 95 years. Cohort allocation depended upon clinical history that participants reported. The germline V and J ends were trimmed by 2 bases and 3 bases, with 14 bases remaining between them. The CDR3 loop spans 15 amino acids. Looked up from germline, CDR1 is LGHDT and CDR2 is YNNKEL (reference sequence).

Sample: PBMCs or T cells enriched from blood (not recorded which). V is TRBV3-1 (or the pseudogene TRBV3-2) and J is TRBJ2-7, with D maybe TRBD2 (7 bases). The origin of this receptor is a man between 40 and 49 years old who had been exposed to COVID-19. The DNA for the CDR3 is TGTGCCAGCAGCCAAATGCGGGGGCACTACTACGAGCAGTACTTC. Encoded protein: CASSQMRGHYYEQYF.